The source of this T cell receptor (beta chain) is a study of identical twins. Regarding the study as a whole: Modelling approaches yielded underestimates of out-of-frame TCR alpha sharing between monozygotic twins.

Germline V gene sequence: CDR1 LGHNA, CDR2 YSLEER. The CDR3 contains 14 residues. V lost 0 bases and J 1 base, leaving 7 bases between the germline ends. Template switching introduced a universal primer site, and the cDNA bore unique molecular identifiers. MiXCR, run by TCRdb on the 5' RACE reads, gives a single entry per CDR3 protein. This table holds 450,000 or so distinct CDR3 sequences, approximately 25% found once. This clonotype has a handful of counts. Antigen specificity is unknown. This same sample was also taken into another study, of T cells expressing NK-cell markers. From that paper: Obtained from sorted CD3+CD56+NKG2C+, CD3+CD56+NKG2C- and CD3+CD56-NKG2C+ T cells were the TCR beta repertoires.

The sample consisted of CD4+ T cells sorted from blood. The clonotype was recovered from a woman aged 18-35 years in good health. This chain connects TRBV4-3 to TRBJ2-7, with D unresolved. The CDR3 coding sequence is TGCGCCAGCAGCCAAGAAGCCAGGTCCTACGAGCAGTACTTC. Encoded protein: CASSQEARSYEQYF.